This T cell receptor beta chain was recovered during a study of blood T cell repertoires in COVID-19. Study in general: COVID-19 samples from acute and convalescent phases originated in the United States, Italy and Spain.

CDR1 is KGHSH and CDR2 is LQKENI in the germline V gene. The CDR3 runs 15 residues. V shed 4 bases and J 6 bases; nucleotides not matched to a gene: 6. The data were produced by immunoSEQ multiplex PCR, yet TCRdb's version contains in-frame clones alone and is incomplete. The profile shows about 62,000 clones, 75% to 90% of them singletons. A Seattle source enrolled patients during active infection and followed them longitudinally. Sequenced input: peripheral blood. The chain combines TRBV18 with TRBJ1-6; 7 bases align to TRBD1. The source is a woman in her fifties or sixties with COVID-19, enrolled during active disease. CDR3 nucleotide sequence: TGTGCCAGCTCACTCAATGACAGGGCTAATTCACCCCTCCACTTT. Protein sequence: CASSLNDRANSPLHF.